This T cell receptor beta chain was identified during a study of T cells after yellow fever vaccination. Notes on the study in general: Vaccine-responding clonotypes were almost all undetectable in sorted memory subsets on day 0. On re-exposure, the response was weaker but peaked faster, at day 5 versus 15.

This clonotype has a count of ten or more. The authors made TCR cDNA by 5'RACE template switching, adding a universal primer site and UMIs. Each CDR3 protein gets one entry after TCRdb re-called the 5' RACE reads with MiXCR. The data contain fewer than 20,000 distinct CDR3 sequences, under 5% of them singletons. The TCR sequence derives from a man younger than 45 who received the YFV17D yellow fever vaccine. The specimen was PBMCs, either bulk or a sorted T-cell subset (CD4+, CD8+, memory, or dextramer-sorted; not recorded which), collected 15 days after the yellow fever booster vaccination.

The CDR3 DNA sequence: TGCAGTGCTAGTTATCTAGCGGGATCCTATGAGCAGTTCTTC. As protein: CSASYLAGSYEQFF. This chain connects TRBV20-1 to TRBJ2-1; 9 bases are a match to TRBD2. Germline assignment: CDR1 DFQATT and CDR2 SNEGSKA (reference sequence). V lost 3 bases, J lost 8 bases, and 8 bases stayed unmatched. The CDR3 is 14 residues long.